These T cell receptor beta chains were read from a single sample in a study of cytomegalovirus exposure and HLA in healthy donors. TCRdb's copy holds only in-frame clones and misses some; the assay was immunoSEQ multiplex PCR. The sample yields about 200,000 clones, of which the top ten take up approximately 6.4%. The specimen sequenced was PBMCs. These receptors all come from a man aged 25 to 40 in good health and CMV-seronegative. Both conserved end residues are part of each CDR3. A D gene is named only where the DNA matches it firmly.

d_call: TRBD2
j_call: TRBJ2-7
v_call: TRBV5-1
cdr3_aa: CASSLGTSGTYEQYF
cdr3_nt: TGCGCCAGCAGCTTGGGGACTAGCGGGACCTACGAGCAGTACTTC

d_call: TRBD2
j_call: TRBJ2-7
v_call: TRBV27
cdr3_aa: CASSFRAAGAVSYEQYF
cdr3_nt: TGTGCCAGCAGTTTTAGAGCAGCGGGAGCTGTCTCGTACGAGCAGTACTTC

d_call: TRBD2
j_call: TRBJ2-7
v_call: TRBV30
cdr3_aa: CAWSPNLSGGAYYEQYF
cdr3_nt: TGTGCCTGGAGTCCTAACCTTAGCGGGGGGGCCTATTACGAGCAGTACTTC

d_call: .
j_call: TRBJ1-5
v_call: TRBV18
cdr3_aa: CASSPRVGAGNNQPQHF
cdr3_nt: TGTGCCAGCTCACCCCGGGTAGGGGCAGGCAACAATCAGCCCCAGCATTTT

d_call: TRBD2
j_call: TRBJ2-5
v_call: TRBV7-2
cdr3_aa: CASSLALTSGSIQETQYF
cdr3_nt: TGTGCCAGCAGCTTAGCCCTCACTAGCGGGAGCATCCAAGAGACCCAGTACTTC

d_call: TRBD1
j_call: TRBJ1-1
v_call: TRBV14
cdr3_aa: CASSQDSGGYVDTEAFF
cdr3_nt: TGTGCCAGCAGCCAAGATTCAGGGGGCTATGTGGACACTGAAGCTTTCTTT

d_call: .
j_call: TRBJ2-2
v_call: TRBV19
cdr3_aa: CASSILEVRVTGELFF
cdr3_nt: TGTGCCAGTAGTATCCTTGAAGTCAGGGTTACCGGGGAGCTGTTTTTT

d_call: TRBD1
j_call: TRBJ1-1
v_call: TRBV27
cdr3_aa: CASSLTGRGTVLFAFF
cdr3_nt: TGTGCCAGCAGTTTAACGGGCAGGGGGACGGTTCTTTTCGCTTTCTTT

d_call: TRBD1
j_call: TRBJ1-1
v_call: TRBV7-9
cdr3_aa: CASSSILADRGRGKTEAFF
cdr3_nt: TGTGCCAGCAGCTCCATCCTCGCGGACAGGGGGAGAGGAAAGACTGAAGCTTTCTTT

d_call: .
j_call: TRBJ1-6
v_call: TRBV11-2
cdr3_aa: CASSLAGMDSPLHF
cdr3_nt: TGTGCCAGCAGCTTAGCAGGGATGGATTCACCCCTCCACTTT

d_call: .
j_call: TRBJ1-1
v_call: TRBV11-2
cdr3_aa: CASSLLSEGEAFF
cdr3_nt: TGTGCCAGCAGCCTCCTGTCCGAGGGAGAAGCTTTCTTT

d_call: .
j_call: TRBJ2-3
v_call: TRBV10-3
cdr3_aa: CAVWRGGSTDTQYF
cdr3_nt: TGTGCCGTCTGGAGGGGTGGGAGCACAGATACGCAGTATTTT

d_call: TRBD2
j_call: TRBJ2-7
v_call: TRBV19
cdr3_aa: CASSTTSGRFDEQYF
cdr3_nt: TGTGCCAGTAGTACCACTAGCGGACGATTTGACGAGCAGTACTTC

d_call: TRBD2
j_call: TRBJ2-5
v_call: TRBV30
cdr3_aa: CAWREPSGSGQTQYF
cdr3_nt: TGTGCCTGGAGGGAACCTAGCGGGAGTGGTCAGACCCAGTACTTC

d_call: TRBD1
j_call: TRBJ1-3
v_call: TRBV11-2
cdr3_aa: CASSSGTGAGNTIYF
cdr3_nt: TGTGCCAGCAGCTCCGGGACAGGGGCTGGAAACACCATATATTTT

d_call: .
j_call: TRBJ2-5
v_call: TRBV14
cdr3_aa: CASSQDFGSGYVETQYF
cdr3_nt: TGTGCCAGCAGCCAAGATTTCGGGTCCGGCTACGTGGAGACCCAGTACTTC

d_call: TRBD2
j_call: TRBJ2-7
v_call: TRBV27
cdr3_aa: CASSRKSGSSEQYF
cdr3_nt: TGTGCCAGCAGCCGAAAAAGCGGGAGTAGCGAGCAGTACTTC

d_call: TRBD1
j_call: TRBJ2-2
v_call: TRBV14
cdr3_aa: CASSGTGRTGELFF
cdr3_nt: TGTGCCAGCAGCGGGACAGGGCGAACCGGGGAGCTGTTTTTT

d_call: TRBD1
j_call: TRBJ1-4
v_call: TRBV10-3
cdr3_aa: CAISTGASEKLFF
cdr3_nt: TGTGCCATCAGTACAGGGGCAAGTGAAAAACTGTTTTTT

d_call: .
j_call: TRBJ1-1
v_call: TRBV18
cdr3_aa: CASSPPRTEAFF
cdr3_nt: TGTGCCAGCTCACCACCACGGACTGAAGCTTTCTTT

d_call: TRBD1
j_call: TRBJ2-7
v_call: TRBV5-1
cdr3_aa: CASSRVGQETYEQYF
cdr3_nt: TGCGCCAGCAGCCGAGTGGGACAGGAGACCTACGAGCAGTACTTC

d_call: .
j_call: TRBJ2-5
v_call: TRBV2
cdr3_aa: CASSVNGGQETQYF
cdr3_nt: TGTGCCAGCAGTGTGAATGGGGGGCAAGAGACCCAGTACTTC

d_call: TRBD2
j_call: TRBJ2-5
v_call: TRBV5-1
cdr3_aa: CASSFQAGAETQYF
cdr3_nt: TGCGCCAGCAGCTTTCAAGCGGGAGCAGAGACCCAGTACTTC

d_call: .
j_call: TRBJ1-1
v_call: TRBV7-9
cdr3_aa: CASSLVGVTEAFF
cdr3_nt: TGTGCCAGCAGCTTAGTAGGGGTCACTGAAGCTTTCTTT

d_call: TRBD2
j_call: TRBJ2-3
v_call: TRBV28
cdr3_aa: CASTQVVAGGTQYF
cdr3_nt: TGTGCCAGCACCCAGGTGGTAGCGGGAGGTACGCAGTATTTT

d_call: TRBD1
j_call: TRBJ1-1
v_call: TRBV2
cdr3_aa: CASSGGLGQDTTSTEAFF
cdr3_nt: TGTGCCAGCAGTGGAGGGTTAGGACAGGATACTACAAGTACTGAAGCTTTCTTT

d_call: .
j_call: TRBJ2-7
v_call: TRBV7-9
cdr3_aa: CASSDRTEYEQYF
cdr3_nt: TGTGCCAGCAGCGATCGGACAGAATACGAGCAGTACTTC

d_call: TRBD1
j_call: TRBJ2-1
v_call: TRBV5-1
cdr3_aa: CASSFDRGPYNEQFF
cdr3_nt: TGCGCCAGCAGCTTCGACAGGGGACCCTACAATGAGCAGTTCTTC

d_call: TRBD1
j_call: TRBJ2-7
v_call: TRBV18
cdr3_aa: CASSPYVSGGEGEQYF
cdr3_nt: TGTGCCAGCTCACCATATGTTTCAGGGGGCGAGGGCGAGCAGTACTTC

d_call: TRBD1
j_call: TRBJ2-7
v_call: TRBV11-3
cdr3_aa: CASSLEGQGSMGQYF
cdr3_nt: TGTGCCAGCAGCTTAGAGGGACAGGGATCGATGGGGCAGTACTTC

d_call: .
j_call: TRBJ1-5
v_call: TRBV30
cdr3_aa: CAWARGRSSNQPQHF
cdr3_nt: TGTGCCTGGGCCAGGGGACGGAGTAGCAATCAGCCCCAGCATTTT

d_call: .
j_call: TRBJ1-2
v_call: TRBV5-6
cdr3_aa: CASSRRDYGYTF
cdr3_nt: TGTGCCAGCAGCAGAAGAGACTATGGCTACACCTTC

d_call: .
j_call: TRBJ2-2
v_call: TRBV19
cdr3_aa: CATTETAGELFF
cdr3_nt: TGTGCCACGACAGAGACGGCCGGGGAGCTGTTTTTT

d_call: TRBD2
j_call: TRBJ2-3
v_call: TRBV29-1
cdr3_aa: CSVGVSGSADTQYF
cdr3_nt: TGCAGCGTTGGGGTTAGCGGGAGTGCTGATACGCAGTATTTT

d_call: TRBD1
j_call: TRBJ1-1
v_call: TRBV5-1
cdr3_aa: CASSLGTGHTEAFF
cdr3_nt: TGCGCCAGCAGCTTGGGGACAGGGCACACTGAAGCTTTCTTT

d_call: .
j_call: TRBJ1-2
v_call: TRBV19
cdr3_aa: CASSIRGYGYTF
cdr3_nt: TGTGCCAGTAGTATTAGGGGCTATGGCTACACCTTC

d_call: .
j_call: TRBJ1-1
v_call: TRBV19
cdr3_aa: CASSNTEAFF
cdr3_nt: TGTGCCAGCTCTAACACTGAAGCTTTCTTT

d_call: TRBD2
j_call: TRBJ2-1
v_call: TRBV7-3
cdr3_aa: CASSFGLVGYNEQFF
cdr3_nt: TGTGCCAGCAGCTTTGGACTAGTTGGGTACAATGAGCAGTTCTTC

d_call: TRBD2
j_call: TRBJ2-1
v_call: TRBV27
cdr3_aa: CASSSKLAVSYNEQFF
cdr3_nt: TGTGCCAGCAGTTCCAAACTAGCGGTGTCCTACAATGAGCAGTTCTTC

d_call: TRBD1
j_call: TRBJ1-5
v_call: TRBV6-6
cdr3_aa: CASSPGTGRQPQHF
cdr3_nt: TGTGCCAGCAGTCCCGGGACAGGTCGACAGCCCCAGCATTTT

d_call: .
j_call: TRBJ2-6
v_call: TRBV28
cdr3_aa: CASSENSVGETGANVLTF
cdr3_nt: TGTGCCAGCAGCGAAAATTCTGTTGGGGAGACTGGGGCCAACGTCCTGACTTTC

d_call: TRBD1
j_call: TRBJ2-7
v_call: TRBV6-1
cdr3_aa: CASSIRQGASYEQYF
cdr3_nt: TGTGCCAGCAGCATACGACAGGGGGCTTCCTACGAGCAGTACTTC

d_call: TRBD2
j_call: TRBJ2-3
v_call: TRBV19
cdr3_aa: CASSRRRASGYTDTQYF
cdr3_nt: TGTGCCAGTAGTCGCCGGAGGGCTAGCGGTTACACAGATACGCAGTATTTT

d_call: TRBD1
j_call: TRBJ2-7
v_call: TRBV28
cdr3_aa: CASSFTTGDGHEQYF
cdr3_nt: TGTGCCAGCAGTTTCACGACAGGGGATGGTCACGAGCAGTACTTC

d_call: .
j_call: TRBJ2-2
v_call: TRBV19
cdr3_aa: CASSINGRGELFF
cdr3_nt: TGTGCCAGTAGTATCAACGGGAGAGGGGAGCTGTTTTTT